This T cell receptor beta chain was sequenced for a study of OX40 agonist ivuxolimab in advanced cancers. As for the study in general: Patients' therapy was ivuxolimab, an antibody that acts as an agonist of OX40 (CD134). Patients were dosed intravenously with ivuxolimab at 0.01 to 10 mg/kg every 2 weeks. Aged about 23 to 80 with a mean of 60 years, they were more than 80% male.

Sequenced by immunoSEQ multiplex PCR; TCRdb stores in-frame clones only, minus some. The data contain some 80,000 clones, around nine tenths of them singletons. Germline V lookup: CDR1 SGHRS, CDR2 YFSETQ. CDR3 length: 16 residues. This sequence joins TRBV5-1 and TRBJ2-5; D unclear. The J call may be wrong; the DNA end is better matched by TRBJ2-7. The specimen was CD4+ or CD8+ T cells sorted from blood, collected in a trial of the OX40 agonist ivuxolimab. This TCR derives from an adult with an advanced solid tumor such as melanoma, head and neck, liver or kidney cancer. The CDR3 DNA is TGCGCCAGCAGCCTCACATCCACACCTAACTCCTACGAGCAGTACTTC. Protein sequence: CASSLTSTPNSYEQYF.